The 27 T cell receptor beta chains below come from one sample, sequenced in a study of cytomegalovirus exposure and HLA in healthy donors. Sequencing used immunoSEQ multiplex PCR; TCRdb keeps in-frame clones, though not all of them. The sample shows 100,000 to 150,000 clones, about 90% of them seen only once. Sequencing input: PBMCs. The receptors here all came from a young woman in good health and CMV-seronegative.

This chain connects TRBV18 to TRBJ2-6; 12 nucleotides agree with TRBD1. Per the germline V gene, CDR1 is KGHSH and CDR2 is LQKENI. V shed 5 bases and J 1 base; nucleotides not matched to a gene: 6. The CDR3 totals 18 residues. CDR3 residues: CASSSRDRGLSGANVLTF. The CDR3 bases are TGTGCCAGCTCATCACGGGACAGGGGGCTGTCTGGGGCCAACGTCCTGACTTTC.

The CDR3 sequence is CASSGIMNTEAFF. CDR3 coding DNA: TGCGCCAGCAGCGGCATTATGAACACTGAAGCTTTCTTT. The V gene is TRBV5-1, the J gene TRBJ1-1; D remains ambiguous. CDR1 and CDR2 (germline): SGHRS, YFSETQ. Trimming removed 4 bases at V and 0 bases at J, with 7 bases between. The CDR3 contains 13 residues.

The chain employs TRBV4-2 and TRBJ2-5; no clear D gene. Trimming shortened V by 3 bases and J by 3 bases, and 8 bases separated the two germline ends. Per the germline V gene, CDR1 is LGHNA and CDR2 is YNFKEQ. The CDR3 sequence is 13 residues long. The chain's CDR3 is CASSQTREETQYF. The CDR3 DNA is TGTGCCAGCAGCCAGACTCGAGAAGAGACCCAGTACTTC.

The chain joins TRBV20-1 to TRBJ2-1, with 7 bases identical to TRBD1. Germline assignment: CDR1 DFQATT and CDR2 SNEGSKA (reference sequence). V was clipped by 6 bases and J by 8 bases; unmatched bases: 4. The length of the CDR3 is 11 residues. In DNA, the CDR3 is TGCAGTGCCACTAGGGGGCATGAGCAGTTCTTC. Amino acid sequence: CSATRGHEQFF.

This chain connects TRBV6-6 to TRBJ2-7; D is perhaps TRBD1 (6 bases). CDR3 length equals 15 residues. Germline V CDR1 and CDR2: MNHNY, SVGAGI (reference sequence). Trimming removed 6 bases from V and 0 bases from J, with 15 bases in between. This CDR3 is CASRTGSANSYEQYF. CDR3 coding DNA: TGTGCCAGCAGGACAGGTAGCGCGAACTCCTACGAGCAGTACTTC.

This chain links TRBV10-3 with TRBJ1-5, with D perhaps matching TRBD1 (6 bases). Deletions cut 11 bases from V and 0 bases from J, with 17 bases between. CDR3 length equals 15 residues. The V gene's germline CDR1 is ENHRY and CDR2 SYGVKD. CDR3 loop: CAAKQGDNSNQPQHF. For the CDR3, the DNA is TGTGCCGCAAAACAGGGAGACAATAGCAATCAGCCCCAGCATTTT.

The CDR3 reads CASFQSIAKNIQYF. As DNA, the CDR3 is TGTGCCAGCTTTCAGTCAATAGCCAAAAACATTCAGTACTTC. The J gene is TRBJ2-4, the V gene TRBV2; no firm D call. Germline V gives CDR1 SNHLY, CDR2 FYNNEI. Trimming shortened V by 8 bases and J by 0 bases, and 11 bases separated the two germline ends. The CDR3 length is 14 residues. Filled out from reference TRBV2 and TRBJ2-4, the complete variable domain reads EPEVTQTPSHQVTQMGQEVILRCVPISNHLYFYWYRQILGQKVEFLVSFYNNEISEKSEIFDDQFSVERPDGSNFTLKIRSTKLEDSAMYFCASFQSIAKNIQYFGAGTRLSVL.

V is TRBV7-3 and J is TRBJ2-7, with D possibly TRBD2 on 6 matching bases. Trimming took off 1 base at V and 2 bases at J, with 12 bases between the two ends. Germline V CDR1 and CDR2: SGHTA, FQGTGA. CDR3 size: 15 residues. In DNA form, the CDR3 reads TGTGCCAGCAGCTTAAGGCGGGATTTCCCCTACGAGCAGTACTTC. It yields the protein CASSLRRDFPYEQYF.

This chain connects TRBV6-1 to TRBJ1-2; weak D call: TRBD1 (6 bases). The CDR3 sequence is 15 residues long. Trimming removed 2 bases from V and 4 bases from J, with 14 bases in between. Germline V CDR1 and CDR2: MNHNS, SASEGT. The CDR3: CASSELRGPFYGYTF. CDR3 sequence (DNA): TGTGCCAGCAGTGAACTCAGGGGCCCTTTCTATGGCTACACCTTC.

The J gene is TRBJ1-1, the V gene TRBV7-9; no clear D gene. This CDR3 spans 13 amino acids. Germline CDR1 reads SEHNR; CDR2 reads FQNEAQ (reference sequence). Trimming took off 1 base at V and 2 bases at J, with 5 bases between the two ends. The CDR3 reads CASSLGTNTEAFF. CDR3 coding DNA: TGTGCCAGCAGCTTAGGGACTAACACTGAAGCTTTCTTT.

This chain links TRBV18 with TRBJ2-2; weak D call: TRBD2 (7 bases). The CDR3 spans 15 residues. Germline CDR1 is KGHSH and CDR2 is LQKENI. V lost 3 bases to trimming and J lost 2 bases, with 10 bases between them. The chain's CDR3 is CASSPGGLNTGELFF. The CDR3 nucleotides are TGTGCCAGCTCACCCGGGGGGCTCAACACCGGGGAGCTGTTTTTT.

V is TRBV6-6 and J is TRBJ2-3; D is ambiguous. The CDR3 totals 15 residues. Between the trimmed V and J ends, which lost 4 bases and 3 bases, there was a span of 14 bases. The germline V gene has CDR1 MNHNY and CDR2 SVGAGI (reference sequence). The CDR3: CASSSPEFGTDTQYF. CDR3 nucleotides: TGTGCCAGCAGTTCCCCGGAGTTTGGGACAGATACGCAGTATTTT.

The genes are TRBV30 and TRBJ2-7; 9 nucleotides agree with TRBD1. There are 14 residues in the CDR3. J was trimmed by 4 bases and V by 1 base; bases with no gene match: 5. Germline CDR1 and CDR2: GTSNPN and SVGIG (reference sequence). The CDR3 region is CAWSGGTGRYEQYF. CDR3 DNA: TGTGCCTGGAGTGGAGGGACAGGGAGATACGAGCAGTACTTC.

V and J are TRBV5-1 and TRBJ2-4; maybe TRBD2 (5 bases). The CDR3 has 15 amino acids. The V and J ends lost 4 bases and 0 bases respectively, with 11 bases between them. Germline V CDR1 and CDR2: SGHRS, YFSETQ. The CDR3 reads CASSPLGEAKNIQYF. In nucleotides, the CDR3 is TGCGCCAGCAGCCCCTTGGGAGAAGCCAAAAACATTCAGTACTTC.

The rearrangement joins TRBV19 to TRBJ2-7, with 10 bases that match TRBD2. The V and J ends lost 4 bases and 4 bases, in that order; junction bases with no gene match: 10. The CDR3 is 16 residues long. Germline V gives CDR1 LNHDA, CDR2 SQIVND (reference sequence). CDR3 bases: TGTGCCAGTAGTACCTCCTCTAGCGGGAGTAGGTACGAGCAGTACTTC. The encoded protein is CASSTSSSGSRYEQYF.

This clone was seen just once. V gene TRBV2 combines with J gene TRBJ1-5; 7 nucleotides agree with TRBD1. The CDR3 extends over 13 amino acids. Germline V CDR1 and CDR2: SNHLY, FYNNEI. J gave up 6 bases and V 4 bases, and 3 bases lay outside the gene matches. The CDR3 region is CASSGQGGQPQHF. In DNA form, the CDR3 reads TGTGCCAGCAGTGGACAGGGAGGTCAGCCCCAGCATTTT.

The gene calls are TRBV7-3 and TRBJ1-4; D gene uncertain. Germline V gene sequence: CDR1 SGHTA, CDR2 FQGTGA. Deletions cut 5 bases from V and 10 bases from J, with 20 bases between. The CDR3 consists of 15 residues. The CDR3 region is CASSPLFKRVLKLFF. The CDR3 nucleotides are TGTGCCAGCAGCCCTCTGTTTAAGCGCGTACTAAAACTGTTTTTT.

Remarks on this clone: Additional DNA sequences in this sample encode the identical CDR3. Here the CDR3 reads CASSPQGYEQYF. CDR3 bases: TGTGCCAGCAGTCCCCAGGGCTACGAGCAGTACTTC. This chain uses TRBV27 with TRBJ2-7; TRBD1 is a possible D gene (5 bases). CDR1 is MNHEY and CDR2 is SMNVEV in the germline V gene (reference sequence). The V end was cut by 5 bases, the J end by 3 bases, with 8 bases between. The CDR3 is 12 amino acids.

This chain links TRBV30 with TRBJ2-7; the match to TRBD2 covers 9 bases. With V trimmed by 0 bases and J by 6 bases, 12 bases remained unmatched. This CDR3 has 16 residues. Germline V gives CDR1 GTSNPN, CDR2 SVGIG (reference sequence). The CDR3 here is CAWSVRRGGRSLEQYF. The DNA for the CDR3 is TGTGCCTGGAGTGTACGGCGGGGGGGCAGGTCGCTCGAGCAGTACTTC.

This clone was found once. This sequence joins TRBV7-2 and TRBJ2-3, with a possible D match to TRBD1 (6 bases). V lost 7 bases to trimming and J lost 2 bases, with 10 bases between them. The CDR3 sequence is 13 residues long. Germline V lookup: CDR1 SGHTA, CDR2 FQGNSA. CDR3 loop: CASIGGSTDTQYF. CDR3 nucleotides: TGTGCCAGCATAGGGGGATCCACAGATACGCAGTATTTT.

This rearrangement joins TRBV6-1 to TRBJ2-7; the D gene is possibly TRBD2 (5 bases). Looked up from germline, CDR1 is MNHNS and CDR2 is SASEGT. CDR3 length: 12 residues. V was clipped by 8 bases and J by 4 bases, with 12 bases between them. The CDR3 loop is CASHRGLYEQYF. DNA of the CDR3: TGTGCCAGCCACCGGGGTTTGTACGAGCAGTACTTC.

Only one count was recorded for this clone. The CDR3 nucleotides are TGCGCCAGCAGTGAGTCGTTTACTGCTAGCGGTGACTACGAGCAGTACTTC. Translated: CASSESFTASGDYEQYF. The chain combines TRBV10-1 with TRBJ2-7, with 7 nucleotides matching TRBD2. J lost 3 bases, V lost 0 bases, and 11 bases had no gene match. CDR3 length: 17 residues. The germline V gene encodes CDR1 WNHNN and CDR2 SYGVQD (reference sequence).

The V and J genes are TRBV28 and TRBJ1-3; no clear D. The germline CDR1 and CDR2 sequences are MDHEN and SYDVKM. The length of the CDR3 is 15 residues. V lost 6 bases to trimming and J lost 5 bases, with 17 bases between them. The DNA of the CDR3 is TGTGCCAGCAGCCGCCCTACCGGACTCAGAAACACCATATATTTT. Its protein product is CASSRPTGLRNTIYF.

This clone was counted only a few times. The gene calls are TRBV19 and TRBJ1-5; no clear D gene. Between the trimmed V and J ends, which lost 1 base and 6 bases, there was a span of 7 bases. CDR3 length: 13 residues. Germline V gene lookup returns CDR1 LNHDA and CDR2 SQIVND (reference sequence). The CDR3 region is CASSIAGAQPQHF. CDR3 nucleotide sequence: TGTGCCAGTAGTATAGCGGGAGCTCAGCCCCAGCATTTT.

V usage is TRBV15 and J usage is TRBJ1-5; a possible D gene is TRBD1 (5 bases). V dropped 8 bases and J dropped 7 bases, with 21 bases sitting between them. The CDR3 length is 15 residues. Per germline, CDR1 LNHNV and CDR2 YYDKDF (reference sequence). CDR3 loop: CATSTTDYSGQPQHF. The DNA of the CDR3 is TGTGCCACCTCAACGACAGACTATAGCGGGCAGCCCCAGCATTTT.

This CDR3 reads CASTKSRRLYNYGYTF. CDR3 DNA: TGCGCCAGCACCAAATCCAGACGACTGTATAACTATGGCTACACCTTC. The chain uses TRBV5-1 and TRBJ1-2, with D hard to call. With 6 bases removed from V and 1 base from J, the gap between germline ends came to 19 bases. CDR3 size: 16 residues. The germline V gene has CDR1 SGHRS and CDR2 YFSETQ.

The V call is TRBV5-4, the J call TRBJ2-1; 13 nucleotides match TRBD2. From germline, CDR1 is SGHNT and CDR2 YYREEE (reference sequence). This CDR3 region has 16 residues. J gave up 8 bases and V 1 base, and 6 bases lay outside the gene matches. The CDR3 loop reads CASSLKTSGGAYEQFF. CDR3 in DNA: TGTGCCAGCAGCTTGAAAACTAGCGGGGGGGCCTATGAGCAGTTCTTC.